The 5 T cell receptor beta chains below come from one sample, sequenced in a study of OX40 agonist ivuxolimab in advanced cancers. Produced via immunoSEQ multiplex PCR; TCRdb's table is partial and in-frame only. Among around 85,000 clones listed, about 90% were seen once. The sample here was CD4+ or CD8+ T cells sorted from blood, taken in a trial of the OX40 agonist ivuxolimab. The receptor set was obtained from an adult with an advanced solid tumor such as melanoma, head and neck, liver or kidney cancer.

The J gene is TRBJ2-5, the V gene TRBV6-6; D not certain. The CDR3 spans 15 residues. Between the trimmed V and J ends, which lost 4 bases and 0 bases, there was a span of 12 bases. Germline V gene data show CDR1 as MNHNY and CDR2 as SVGAGI (reference sequence). CDR3 sequence reads: CASSSIGPDQETQYF. CDR3 DNA sequence: TGTGCCAGCAGTTCCATTGGACCTGACCAAGAGACCCAGTACTTC.

Comments on this clone: A much larger clone is a single base away; this may be a read error. This specimen includes other DNA sequences encoding the same CDR3. The chain couples TRBV6-5 to TRBJ2-2; no reliable D call. This CDR3 has 12 amino acids. The V gene lost 0 bases and the J gene lost 5 bases, with 1 base spanning the gap. Germline CDR1 and CDR2: MNHEY and SVGAGI. DNA of the CDR3: TGTGCCAGCAGTTACTCGACCGGGGAGCTGTTTTTT. This translates into CASSYSTGELFF.

V is TRBV4-3 and J is TRBJ1-6; TRBD1 matches 8 bases. V trimming: 4 bases; J trimming: 7 bases; junction bases outside the gene matches: 9. Germline CDR1 LGHNA, CDR2 YSLEER. This CDR3 is 16 amino acids long. CDR3 sequence: CASSRGTGQANSPLHF. The DNA for the CDR3 is TGCGCCAGCAGCCGGGGAACGGGACAGGCGAATTCACCCCTCCACTTT.

This chain joins TRBV30 and TRBJ2-2; D is possibly TRBD1 (5 bases). CDR3 size: 14 residues. V gave up 0 bases and J gave up 3 bases, with 8 bases separating them. Germline CDR1 is GTSNPN and CDR2 is SVGIG (reference sequence). The CDR3 spells CAWSVVQDTGELFF. CDR3 bases: TGTGCCTGGAGTGTGGTACAGGACACCGGGGAGCTGTTTTTT.

The V call is TRBV11-1, the J call TRBJ2-1, with 8 nucleotides matching TRBD1. Germline-derived CDR1 and CDR2 are SGHAT and FQDESV (reference sequence). This CDR3 comprises 16 residues. V gave up 5 bases and J gave up 7 bases; unmatched junction bases: 13. Here the CDR3 reads CASSPAFHRGTNEQFF. The CDR3 nucleotides are TGTGCCAGCAGCCCGGCCTTTCACAGGGGGACGAATGAGCAGTTCTTC.